A selection of T cell receptor beta chains follows, all from one sample in a study of T-cell memory formation after mild COVID-19. TCRdb processed the 5' RACE reads anew with MiXCR; each CDR3 protein has one entry. Of about 350,000 distinct CDR3 sequences listed, roughly 15% were seen once; the top ten hold about a fifth. The sequencing sample was made of PBMCs or a T cell subset sorted from them (not recorded which). These receptors all stem from a young man who had mild COVID-19 (a few samples of this study predate the infection). Cell type and time point are not known. CDR3s include the opening cysteine and the closing phenylalanine or tryptophan. A D gene is named only where the DNA matches it firmly. The size of a clone is reported for some rows only, either as once, few or many, or as a class for expanded clones.

DNA: TGCAGTGTTTCATCCCGGGTGGTAAAAGAGACCCAGTACTTC
CDR3: CSVSSRVVKETQYF
length: 14
size: NA
V: TRBV20-1
D: NA
J: TRBJ2-5

DNA: TGTGCCAGCAGCTTACGGGCTCAACCAGCGGTGGGGTACTTC
CDR3: CASSLRAQPAVGYF
length: 14
size: few
V: TRBV7-8
D: NA
J: TRBJ2-5

DNA: TGCAGTGCTAGAAACAGAGAGAACTATGGCTACACCTTC
CDR3: CSARNRENYGYTF
length: 13
size: few
V: TRBV20-1
D: NA
J: TRBJ1-2

DNA: TGCGCCAGCAGCCCAAGCCCGAGTTTTCAGCCCCAGCATTTT
CDR3: CASSPSPSFQPQHF
length: 14
size: NA
V: TRBV4-1
D: NA
J: TRBJ1-5

DNA: TGCGCCAGCAGCCAAAACCCGGGGACTAGCGGGGGAAGGTACGAGCAGTACTTC
CDR3: CASSQNPGTSGGRYEQYF
length: 18
size: NA
V: TRBV4-1
D: TRBD2
J: TRBJ2-7

DNA: TGTGCCAGCAGCGTAGGGCTAGCGGGGGGGCCCTACAATGAGCAGTTCTTC
CDR3: CASSVGLAGGPYNEQFF
length: 17
size: few
V: TRBV9
D: TRBD2
J: TRBJ2-1

DNA: TGTGCCAGCATACTCCCAACGGCCCAGGGGGGCAATCAGCCCCAGCATTTT
CDR3: CASILPTAQGGNQPQHF
length: 17
size: NA
V: TRBV6-1
D: TRBD1
J: TRBJ1-5

DNA: TGTGCCAGCAGCCCAGCCTTTTATAGAGAGAACACTGAAGCTTTCTTT
CDR3: CASSPAFYRENTEAFF
length: 16
size: NA
V: TRBV7-9
D: NA
J: TRBJ1-1

DNA: TGTGCCAGCAGTGCTTCCCGGGACAGGTACTCCTACGAGCAGTACTTC
CDR3: CASSASRDRYSYEQYF
length: 16
size: NA
V: TRBV6-2/TRBV6-3
D: TRBD1
J: TRBJ2-7

DNA: TGCAGTGCTAGAGTCCCCAGGGAGGACTACTATGGCTACACCTTC
CDR3: CSARVPREDYYGYTF
length: 15
size: few
V: TRBV20-1
D: NA
J: TRBJ1-2

DNA: TGTGCCAGCTCACCACGGGACAGTATTTCGGATGGCTACACCTTC
CDR3: CASSPRDSISDGYTF
length: 15
size: few
V: TRBV18
D: TRBD1
J: TRBJ1-2

DNA: TGTGCCAGCTGGGCTAGCGGGGGGTCTGAAACGCAGTATTTT
CDR3: CASWASGGSETQYF
length: 14
size: few
V: TRBV12-3/TRBV12-4
D: TRBD2
J: TRBJ2-3

DNA: TGTGCCAGCAGCTTAACGGTCAGCGGGCGGGCGTCAGATACGCAGTATTTT
CDR3: CASSLTVSGRASDTQYF
length: 17
size: few
V: TRBV7-3
D: NA
J: TRBJ2-3

DNA: TGTGCCAGCAGTCGAGGTTATGGACAGTCCATGAACACTGAAGCTTTCTTT
CDR3: CASSRGYGQSMNTEAFF
length: 17
size: few
V: TRBV12-3/TRBV12-4
D: NA
J: TRBJ1-1

DNA: TGTGCCAGCAGCTTATACCAGATTAACTATGGCTACACCTTC
CDR3: CASSLYQINYGYTF
length: 14
size: NA
V: TRBV7-9
D: NA
J: TRBJ1-2

DNA: TGCAGCGTTCCACGCGACGGACCCTATGGCTACACCTTC
CDR3: CSVPRDGPYGYTF
length: 13
size: NA
V: TRBV29-1
D: NA
J: TRBJ1-2

DNA: TGTGCCAGCAGCGCTATGGGGGCCCCCTCCTACAATGAGCAGTTCTTC
CDR3: CASSAMGAPSYNEQFF
length: 16
size: NA
V: TRBV9
D: NA
J: TRBJ2-1

DNA: TGTGCCACCAGCAGAAGACAGGGGGCGGGTACAGATACGCAGTATTTT
CDR3: CATSRRQGAGTDTQYF
length: 16
size: NA
V: TRBV15
D: TRBD1
J: TRBJ2-3

DNA: TGCAGTGCTCCAACTAGCGGGGGAACCGGGGAGCTGTTTTTT
CDR3: CSAPTSGGTGELFF
length: 14
size: few
V: TRBV20-1
D: TRBD2
J: TRBJ2-2